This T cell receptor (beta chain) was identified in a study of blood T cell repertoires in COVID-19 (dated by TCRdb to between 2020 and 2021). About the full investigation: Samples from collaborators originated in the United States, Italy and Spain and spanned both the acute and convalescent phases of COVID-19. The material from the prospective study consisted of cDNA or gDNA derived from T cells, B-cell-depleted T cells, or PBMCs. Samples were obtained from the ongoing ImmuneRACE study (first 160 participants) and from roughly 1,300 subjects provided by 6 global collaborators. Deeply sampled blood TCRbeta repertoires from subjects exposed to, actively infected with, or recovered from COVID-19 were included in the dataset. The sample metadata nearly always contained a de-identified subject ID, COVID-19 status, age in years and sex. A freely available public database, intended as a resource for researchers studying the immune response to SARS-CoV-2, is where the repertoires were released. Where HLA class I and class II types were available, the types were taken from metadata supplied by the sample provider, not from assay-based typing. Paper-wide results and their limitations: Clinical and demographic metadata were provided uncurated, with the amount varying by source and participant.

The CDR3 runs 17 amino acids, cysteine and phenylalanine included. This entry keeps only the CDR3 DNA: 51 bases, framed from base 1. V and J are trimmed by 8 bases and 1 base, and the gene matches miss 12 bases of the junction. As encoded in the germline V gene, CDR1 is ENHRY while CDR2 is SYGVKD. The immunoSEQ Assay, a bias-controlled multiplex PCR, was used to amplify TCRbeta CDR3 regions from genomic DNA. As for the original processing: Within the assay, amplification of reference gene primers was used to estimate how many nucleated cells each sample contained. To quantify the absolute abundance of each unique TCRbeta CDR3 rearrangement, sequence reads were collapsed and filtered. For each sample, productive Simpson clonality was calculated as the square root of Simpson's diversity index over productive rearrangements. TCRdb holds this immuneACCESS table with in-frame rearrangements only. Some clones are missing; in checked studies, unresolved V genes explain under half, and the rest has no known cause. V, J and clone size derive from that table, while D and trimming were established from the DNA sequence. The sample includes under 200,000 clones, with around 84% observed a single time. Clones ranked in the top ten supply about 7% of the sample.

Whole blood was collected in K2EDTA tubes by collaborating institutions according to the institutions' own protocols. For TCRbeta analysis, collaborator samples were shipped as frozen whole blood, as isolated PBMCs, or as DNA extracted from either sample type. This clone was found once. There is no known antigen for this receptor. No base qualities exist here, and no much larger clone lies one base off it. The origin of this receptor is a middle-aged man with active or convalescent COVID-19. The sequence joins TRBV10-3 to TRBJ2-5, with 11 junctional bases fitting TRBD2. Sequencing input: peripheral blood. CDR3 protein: CAIGTLASGGSQETQYF. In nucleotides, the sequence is TGTGCCATCGGCACCTTAGCTAGCGGGGGGTCCCAAGAGACCCAGTACTTC.